The 9 T cell receptor beta chains listed next were all sequenced from one sample in a study of CD8 T cells in Susac syndrome. A quantity of 0.5 to 1 ug RNA underwent reverse transcription using random hexamers. One entry per CDR3 protein, called by TCRdb with MiXCR from the immunoSEQ multiplex PCR reads. This sample has around 56,000 distinct CDR3 sequences; 90% to 95% occur once, and the top ten carry 0.15% to 0.2%. Sequencing was performed on CD8+ T cells from PBMCs. The receptors here all came from a human donor in good health.

The V and J genes are TRBV27 and TRBJ2-1, with 11 bases aligning to TRBD2. The CDR3 consists of 15 residues. V was pared by 6 bases and J by 7 bases, with 8 bases of the junction left unmatched. The germline V gene has CDR1 MNHEY and CDR2 SMNVEV (reference sequence). This CDR3 reads CASRPASGGQNEQFF. CDR3 sequence (DNA): TGTGCCAGCAGACCCGCTAGCGGGGGGCAAAATGAGCAGTTCTTC.

V usage is TRBV4-1 and J usage is TRBJ2-5; a possible D gene is TRBD2 (5 bases). The CDR3 contains 14 residues. The germline V gene encodes CDR1 MGHRA and CDR2 YSYEKL. Trimming cost V 6 bases and J 4 bases, with 15 bases left between them. As DNA, the CDR3 is TGCGCCAGCAGTCAAAGACCCGGAGGAGAGACCCAGTACTTC. Translated, it gives CASSQRPGGETQYF.

V gene TRBV6-2 or TRBV6-3 combines with J gene TRBJ2-7; weak D call: TRBD1 (5 bases). The germline V gene encodes CDR1 MNHEY and CDR2 SVGEGT. V was pared by 2 bases and J by 2 bases, with 10 bases between. The CDR3 is 14 residues long. As DNA, the CDR3 is TGTGCCAGCAGTTACGGGGCGGAGACCTACGAGCAGTACTTC. This encodes CASSYGAETYEQYF.

The chain combines TRBV29-1 with TRBJ2-7; D not resolved. Trimming took off 3 bases at V and 3 bases at J, with 12 bases between the two ends. From germline, CDR1 is SQVTM and CDR2 ANQGSEA. This CDR3 has 13 residues. The CDR3 loop reads CSVELAGDYEQYF. The CDR3 nucleotides read TGCAGCGTTGAGCTGGCCGGTGACTACGAGCAGTACTTC.

V usage is TRBV10-3 and J usage is TRBJ1-2; weak D call: TRBD1 (6 bases). Germline V gives CDR1 ENHRY, CDR2 SYGVKD. V lost 9 bases and J 9 bases, leaving 23 bases between the germline ends. CDR3 length: 14 residues. CDR3 protein: CAIKSGQDSLRYTF. The CDR3 coding sequence is TGTGCCATAAAGTCGGGGCAGGACAGTTTACGCTACACCTTC.

The chain recombines TRBV24-1 with TRBJ2-2; the D call may be TRBD1 or TRBD2 (5 bases each). Germline values: CDR1 KGHDR, CDR2 SFDVKD. The CDR3 contains 16 residues. Trimming removed 3 bases from V and 2 bases from J, with 12 bases in between. CDR3 sequence reads: CATSDPGTENTGELFF. The DNA for the CDR3 is TGTGCCACCAGTGATCCCGGGACCGAAAACACCGGGGAGCTGTTTTTT.

The chain is built from TRBV6-6 and TRBJ1-3; D is undetermined. The germline CDR1 and CDR2 sequences are MNHNY and SVGAGI (reference sequence). V lost 6 bases and J lost 0, with 12 bases in between. CDR3 length: 15 amino acids. The CDR3 DNA follows: TGTGCCAGCAGCTGTTTACCCCTCTCTGGAAACACCATATATTTT. This sequence encodes CASSCLPLSGNTIYF.

This clonotype was observed once. V and J are TRBV7-2 and TRBJ2-5; 9 nucleotides line up with TRBD2. CDR3 size: 17 residues. J lost 2 bases, V lost 2 bases, and 9 bases had no gene match. Germline CDR1 reads SGHTA; CDR2 reads FQGNSA. The CDR3 sequence is CASSLRVAGELQETQYF. The CDR3 DNA follows: TGTGCCAGCAGCTTAAGGGTAGCGGGGGAACTACAAGAGACCCAGTACTTC.

The chain carries TRBV7-9 and TRBJ2-2; 8 nucleotides match TRBD1. CDR1 is SEHNR and CDR2 is FQNEAQ in the germline V gene (reference sequence). The CDR3 runs to 19 residues. V gave up 6 bases and J gave up 1 base; unmatched junction bases: 16. Here the CDR3 reads CASRPDRGQPDENTGELFF. The CDR3, as DNA: TGTGCCAGCAGACCCGACAGGGGCCAGCCGGACGAGAACACCGGGGAGCTGTTTTTT.